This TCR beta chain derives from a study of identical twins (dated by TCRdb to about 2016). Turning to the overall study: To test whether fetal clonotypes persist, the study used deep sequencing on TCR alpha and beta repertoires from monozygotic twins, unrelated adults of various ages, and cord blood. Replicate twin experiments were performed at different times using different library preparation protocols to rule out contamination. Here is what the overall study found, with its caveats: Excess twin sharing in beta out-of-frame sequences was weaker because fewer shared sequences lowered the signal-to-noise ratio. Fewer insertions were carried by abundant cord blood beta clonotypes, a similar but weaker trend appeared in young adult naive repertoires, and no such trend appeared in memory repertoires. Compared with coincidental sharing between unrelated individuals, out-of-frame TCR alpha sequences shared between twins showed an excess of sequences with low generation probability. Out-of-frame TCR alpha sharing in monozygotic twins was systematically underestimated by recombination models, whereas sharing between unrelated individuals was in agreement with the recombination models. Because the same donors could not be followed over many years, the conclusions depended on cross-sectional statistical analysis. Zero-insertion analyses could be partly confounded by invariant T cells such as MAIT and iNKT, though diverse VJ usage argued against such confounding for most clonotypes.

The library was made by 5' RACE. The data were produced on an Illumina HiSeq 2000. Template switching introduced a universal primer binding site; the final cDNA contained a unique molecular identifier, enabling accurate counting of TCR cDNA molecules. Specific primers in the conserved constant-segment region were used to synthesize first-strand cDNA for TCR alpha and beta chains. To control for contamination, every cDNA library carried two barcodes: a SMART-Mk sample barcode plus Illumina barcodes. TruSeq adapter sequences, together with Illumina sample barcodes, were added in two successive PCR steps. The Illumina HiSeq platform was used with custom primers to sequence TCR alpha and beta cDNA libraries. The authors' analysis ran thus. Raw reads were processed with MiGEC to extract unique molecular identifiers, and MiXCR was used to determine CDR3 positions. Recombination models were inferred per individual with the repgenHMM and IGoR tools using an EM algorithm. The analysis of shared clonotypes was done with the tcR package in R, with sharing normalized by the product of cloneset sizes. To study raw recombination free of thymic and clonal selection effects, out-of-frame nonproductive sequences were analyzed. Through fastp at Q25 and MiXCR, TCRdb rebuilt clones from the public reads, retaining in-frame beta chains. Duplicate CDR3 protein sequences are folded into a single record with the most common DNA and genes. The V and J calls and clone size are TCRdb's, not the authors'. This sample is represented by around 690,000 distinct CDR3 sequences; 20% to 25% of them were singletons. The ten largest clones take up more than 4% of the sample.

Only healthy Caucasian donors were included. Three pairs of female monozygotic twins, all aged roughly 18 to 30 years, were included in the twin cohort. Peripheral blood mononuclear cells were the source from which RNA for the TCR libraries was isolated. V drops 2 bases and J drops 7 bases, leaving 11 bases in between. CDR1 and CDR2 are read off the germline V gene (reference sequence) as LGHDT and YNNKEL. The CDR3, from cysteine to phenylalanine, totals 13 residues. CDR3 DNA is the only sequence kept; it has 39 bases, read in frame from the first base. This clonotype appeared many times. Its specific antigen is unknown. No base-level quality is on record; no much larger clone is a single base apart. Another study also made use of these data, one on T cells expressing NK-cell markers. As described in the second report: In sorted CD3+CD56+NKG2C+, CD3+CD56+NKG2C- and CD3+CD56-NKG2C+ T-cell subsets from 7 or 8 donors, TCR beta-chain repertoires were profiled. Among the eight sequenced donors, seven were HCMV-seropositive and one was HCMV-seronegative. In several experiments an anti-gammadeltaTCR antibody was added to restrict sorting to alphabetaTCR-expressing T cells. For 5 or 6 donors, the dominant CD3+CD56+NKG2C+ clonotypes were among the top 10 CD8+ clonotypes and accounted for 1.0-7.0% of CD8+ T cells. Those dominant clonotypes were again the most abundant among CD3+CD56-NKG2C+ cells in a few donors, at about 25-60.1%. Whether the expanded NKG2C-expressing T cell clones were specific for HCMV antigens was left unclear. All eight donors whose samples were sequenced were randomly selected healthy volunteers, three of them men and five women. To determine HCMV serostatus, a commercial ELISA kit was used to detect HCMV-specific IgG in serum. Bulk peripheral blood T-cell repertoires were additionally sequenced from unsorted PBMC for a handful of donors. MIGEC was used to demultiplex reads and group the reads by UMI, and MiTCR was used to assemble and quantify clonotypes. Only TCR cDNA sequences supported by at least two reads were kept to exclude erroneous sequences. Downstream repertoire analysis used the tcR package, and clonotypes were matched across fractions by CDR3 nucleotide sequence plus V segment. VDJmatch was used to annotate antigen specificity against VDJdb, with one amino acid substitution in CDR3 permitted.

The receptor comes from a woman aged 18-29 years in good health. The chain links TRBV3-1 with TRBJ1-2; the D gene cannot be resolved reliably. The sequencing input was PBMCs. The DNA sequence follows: TGTGCCAGCAGCCAACAAATCTTCTTTGGCTACACCTTC. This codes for CASSQQIFFGYTF. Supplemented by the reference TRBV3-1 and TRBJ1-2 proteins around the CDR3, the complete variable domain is DTAVSQTPKYLVTQMGNDKSIKCEQNLGHDTMYWYKQDSKKFLKIMFSYNNKELIINETVPNRFSPKSPDKAHLNLHINSLELGDSAVYFCASSQQIFFGYTFGSGTRLTVV.